The 19 T cell receptor beta chains listed next were all sequenced from one sample in a study. TCRdb passed the 5' RACE reads through MiXCR, listing each CDR3 protein once. Of about 62,000 distinct CDR3 sequences listed, around 30% are singletons. Sequenced sample: tumor-infiltrating naive CD4+ T cells sorted from the breast tumor. The subset denotes: naive CD4+ T cells, CD4+CD45RA+CD25-. These receptors all stem from a female donor with breast cancer.

Only a few counts were recorded for this clonotype. This chain links TRBV12-3 or TRBV12-4 with TRBJ1-2; tentatively, D is TRBD1 (6 bases). V was trimmed by 6 bases and J by 5 bases, leaving 13 bases between them. The length of the CDR3 is 13 residues. This chain's CDR3 is CASRQGRSYGYTF. In nucleotides, the CDR3 is TGTGCCAGCAGGCAGGGGAGAAGTTATGGCTACACCTTC.

By share, this clonotype counts as large (0.1 to 1%). The V gene is TRBV5-1, the J gene TRBJ1-1; maybe TRBD1 (5 bases). The CDR3 runs 13 residues. V gave up 1 base and J gave up 4 bases, with 8 bases separating them. Germline CDR1 is SGHRS and CDR2 is YFSETQ. The CDR3 nucleotides read TGCGCCAGCAGCTTGCAGGGATTCACTGAAGCTTTCTTT. Translation gives CASSLQGFTEAFF.

On this clonotype itself: The junction does not match germline at one end; this may be a read error. V usage is TRBV11-2 and J usage is TRBJ1-2; D ambiguous. The germline gives CDR1 SGHAT, CDR2 FQNNGV. The length of the CDR3 is 19 residues. The CDR3 DNA sequence: TGTGCCAGCAGCTTAGACTTAGAGAGGGTCCCACGGTGGCTATATGGCTACATCTTC. It yields the protein CASSLDLERVPRWLYGYIF.

A few counts support this clonotype. The chain recombines TRBV3-1 with TRBJ2-1; unclear D gene. Trimming took 4 bases from V and 9 from J, leaving 7 bases between them. This CDR3 comprises 11 residues. Germline loops: CDR1 LGHDT, CDR2 YNNKEL (reference sequence). The CDR3 bases are TGTGCCAGCAGCCCCGGTGGTGAGCAGTTCTTC. Its protein is CASSPGGEQFF.

The chain combines TRBV28 with TRBJ2-6; TRBD1 aligns across 7 bases. The length of the CDR3 is 16 residues. J was trimmed by 0 bases and V by 4 bases; bases with no gene match: 3. Germline V gene sequence: CDR1 MDHEN, CDR2 SYDVKM. CDR3 protein: CASSSSGGSGANVLTF. CDR3 coding DNA: TGTGCCAGCAGTTCTTCAGGGGGCTCTGGGGCCAACGTCCTGACTTTC.

This clonotype was seen a few times. Since a much larger clone is just one base distant, this may be a read error. The chain combines TRBV6-2 or TRBV6-3 with TRBJ2-1, with 9 bases matching TRBD2. V was clipped by 4 bases and J by 8 bases; unmatched bases: 12. Germline assignment: CDR1 MNHEY and CDR2 SVGEGT. The CDR3 has 16 residues. The chain's CDR3 is CASSFPLAGRVDEQFF. DNA for the CDR3: TGTGCCAGCAGTTTCCCGCTAGCGGGACGAGTCGATGAGCAGTTCTTC.

The chain joins TRBV29-1 to TRBJ2-7; D is unclear. This CDR3 has 11 amino acids. Trimming took 4 bases from V and 3 from J, leaving 7 bases between them. CDR1 is SQVTM, CDR2 ANQGSEA, per germline. The CDR3 loop is CSVGASYEQYF. The CDR3 DNA follows: TGCAGCGTTGGGGCAAGCTACGAGCAGTACTTC.

This clonotype was seen a few times. J is TRBJ2-3 and V is TRBV6-1, with a weak D call TRBD2 (6 bases). Germline V gene sequence: CDR1 MNHNS, CDR2 SASEGT. The CDR3 is 14 residues long. Trimming shortened V by 7 bases and J by 4 bases, and 15 bases separated the two germline ends. DNA of the CDR3: TGTGCCAGCACCGGAGGGGATGCTGCAGATACGCAGTATTTT. This encodes CASTGGDAADTQYF.

V and J are TRBV20-1 and TRBJ2-1, with no clear D. The CDR3 length is 11 residues. Germline V lookup: CDR1 DFQATT, CDR2 SNEGSKA (reference sequence). The V gene lost 3 bases and the J gene lost 7 bases, with 7 bases spanning the gap. The CDR3 coding sequence is TGCAGTGCTAGTGGTCGTAATGAGCAGTTCTTC. It yields the protein CSASGRNEQFF.

Note on this clonotype: Just one base apart from a much larger clone, this may be a read error. The J gene is TRBJ1-2, the V gene TRBV7-9; D ambiguous. From germline, CDR1 is SEHNR and CDR2 FQNEAQ (reference sequence). V lost 5 bases, J lost 8 bases, and 15 bases lay in between. The CDR3 consists of 13 residues. The CDR3 loop is CASSAYIGGGYTF. The CDR3 nucleotides read TGTGCCAGCAGCGCGTATATAGGCGGGGGCTACACCTTC.

This clonotype was recorded only once. A clone one base away is much larger, so this may be a read error. The chain recombines TRBV4-1 with TRBJ2-3; 10 bases are shared with TRBD1. Germline trimming cut 2 bases from V and 4 bases from J; bases unmatched to any gene: 12. Per the germline V gene, CDR1 is MGHRA and CDR2 is YSYEKL. This CDR3 contains 18 residues. The CDR3 here is CASSQIFIPGQGPDTQYF. The CDR3 DNA follows: TGCGCCAGCAGCCAAATATTCATTCCGGGACAGGGGCCAGATACGCAGTATTTT.

Comments on this clonotype: Because it lacks the conserved phenylalanine or tryptophan at the end, this CDR3 is likely a read error. V gene TRBV30 combines with J gene TRBJ2-2, with TRBD2 matching 8 bases. The V gene's germline CDR1 is GTSNPN and CDR2 SVGIG (reference sequence). This CDR3 has 16 residues. The CDR3 DNA reads TGTGCCTGGAGCGTAAGAGCGGGAGTCGGGACCGGGAAGCTGTTTTTG. It encodes CAWSVRAGVGTGKLFL.

This clonotype has only a few counts. This sequence joins TRBV5-1 and TRBJ2-2; 11 bases match TRBD2. Trimming at V came to 1 base and at J to 5 bases, leaving 1 base not matched to a gene. Germline CDR1 and CDR2: SGHRS and YFSETQ. CDR3 length equals 15 residues. The CDR3 coding sequence is TGCGCCAGCAGCTTGACTAGCGGGGGTACCGGGGAGCTGTTTTTT. This codes for CASSLTSGGTGELFF.

This clonotype was counted a few times. A much larger clone is a single base away; this may be a read error. V gene TRBV7-3 combines with J gene TRBJ2-2, with a tentative D call TRBD2 (5 bases). The V gene's germline CDR1 is SGHTA and CDR2 FQGTGA. This CDR3 region has 13 residues. CDR3 bases: TGTGCCAGCAGCTTAACTGGCACCGGGAAGCTGTTTTTT. Translating gives CASSLTGTGKLFF. The complete variable domain, with remaining parts taken from reference TRBV7-3 and TRBJ2-2, reads GAGVSQTPSNKVTEKGKYVELRCDPISGHTALYWYRQSLGQGPEFLIYFQGTGAADDSGLPNDRFFAVRPEGSVSTLKIQRTERGDSAVYLCASSLTGTGKLFFGEGSRLTVL.

This clonotype has ten or more counts. The CDR3 DNA reads as TGTGCCAGCCGTGGCTTCCCCACAGATACGCAGTATTTT. This sequence encodes CASRGFPTDTQYF. V usage is TRBV2 and J usage is TRBJ2-3; D gene uncertain. Germline-derived CDR1 and CDR2 are SNHLY and FYNNEI. This CDR3 has 13 amino acids. Deletions cut 8 bases from V and 2 bases from J, with 11 bases between.

Many counts were recorded for this clonotype. This rearrangement joins TRBV5-1 to TRBJ1-1, with D possibly TRBD1 on 6 matching bases. This CDR3 has 13 residues. Trimming left V 3 bases short and J 1 base short, with 7 bases between. The germline V gene has CDR1 SGHRS and CDR2 YFSETQ. The CDR3 nucleotides are TGCGCCAGCAGCTCGGGACAGAACACTGAAGCTTTCTTT. Translating it yields CASSSGQNTEAFF.

This clonotype was observed a single time. The J gene is TRBJ2-3, the V gene TRBV6-6; D not certain. Germline V gives CDR1 MNHNY, CDR2 SVGAGI (reference sequence). The ends were cut back, 8 bases at V and 4 bases at J, with 10 bases in the middle. CDR3 length: 12 residues. The DNA of the CDR3 is TGTGCCAGCGGTTTCTTAGCAGATACGCAGTATTTT. Protein: CASGFLADTQYF.

The rearrangement joins TRBV28 to TRBJ1-3; D gene uncertain. The CDR3 consists of 14 residues. Trimming pared 6 bases from V and 6 bases from J, leaving 15 bases between. CDR1 and CDR2 (germline): MDHEN, SYDVKM. The DNA of the CDR3 is TGTGCCAGCAGGCCGGGAACCTTCAAAAACACCATATATTTT. It translates to CASRPGTFKNTIYF.

This clonotype was seen more than once but under ten times. This chain joins TRBV4-1 and TRBJ2-7, with D tentatively TRBD2 (5 bases). Trimming left V 2 bases short and J 2 bases short, with 13 bases between. This CDR3 has 15 amino acids. CDR1 is MGHRA and CDR2 is YSYEKL in the germline V gene. The CDR3 sequence is CASSQSAGSTYEQYF. The DNA of the CDR3 is TGCGCCAGCAGCCAAAGCGCGGGCAGCACCTACGAGCAGTACTTC.